These T cell receptor beta chains were read from a single sample in a study of patients and donors after allogeneic stem cell transplantation. MiXCR was run by TCRdb on the RT-PCR reads, yielding one entry per CDR3 protein. The sample shows roughly 940,000 distinct CDR3 sequences, approximately 18% of them seen only once. Specimen: blood, either unsorted or a sorted T cell fraction (not recorded which). The receptors were gathered from a human donor who was either an allogeneic HSCT recipient or a stem cell or donor lymphocyte infusion donor (not recorded which). It is not recorded whose cells these are; they may come from a transplant donor. The CDR3 runs from the conserved cysteine through the conserved F or W. A D gene is named only where the DNA matches it firmly. Clone size is shown for a subset of rows, as once, few, many or a class of expanded clone.

j_gene	v_gene	abundance	d_gene	CDR3nt	CDR3aa
TRBJ1-2	TRBV27	NA	TRBD1	TGTGCCAGCAGTCCGTGGACAGGGGCGATCTATGGCTACACCTTC	CASSPWTGAIYGYTF
TRBJ2-5	TRBV6-5	NA	NA	TGTGCCAGCAGTTACGGCGGAGCCCAAGAGACCCAGTACTTC	CASSYGGAQETQYF
TRBJ2-6	TRBV4-2	NA	NA	TGTGCCAGCAGCCAAGGACCCACTGGGGCCAACGTCCTGACTTTC	CASSQGPTGANVLTF
TRBJ2-1	TRBV12-5	NA	NA	TGTGCTAGTGGTGGATCGTTGTTCGATGAGCAGTTCTTC	CASGGSLFDEQFF
TRBJ1-2	TRBV30	NA	NA	TGTGCCTGGAGTAAACCGCGCTATGGCTACACCTTC	CAWSKPRYGYTF
TRBJ2-1	TRBV12-3/TRBV12-4	few	TRBD2	TGTGCCAGCAGTTCTCTAGCGGGCATTTTCAATGAGCAGTTCTTC	CASSSLAGIFNEQFF
TRBJ1-6	TRBV12-3/TRBV12-4	NA	TRBD1	TGTGCCAGCAGTTTCGGGACAGGGGATGGTTTTAATTCACCCCTCCACTTT	CASSFGTGDGFNSPLHF
TRBJ1-1	TRBV7-9	NA	NA	TGTGCCAGTAACGGTTGGAACACTGAAGCTTTCTTT	CASNGWNTEAFF
TRBJ2-3	TRBV10-3	few	TRBD2	TGTGCCATCAGCGGACTAGCGGGGGGGTACACAGATACGCAGTATTTT	CAISGLAGGYTDTQYF
TRBJ2-1	TRBV5-1	many	TRBD2	TGCGCCAGCAGGGGACTAGCAGCATACAATGAGCAGTTCTTC	CASRGLAAYNEQFF
TRBJ2-2	TRBV5-1	few	TRBD1	TGCGCCAGCAGGATAGGGGACAGAAACACCGGGGAGCTGTTTTTT	CASRIGDRNTGELFF
TRBJ1-2	TRBV6-6	NA	NA	TGTGCCAGCAGTACCGGGGCGTCCTATGGCTACACCTTC	CASSTGASYGYTF
TRBJ2-1	TRBV5-5	NA	NA	TGTGCCAGCATCCTAATAGGGGGGGTGAACAATGAGCAGTTCTTC	CASILIGGVNNEQFF
TRBJ1-2	TRBV12-3/TRBV12-4	few	NA	TGTGCCAGCAGTTCCATAACGGGTACTGGCTACACCTTC	CASSSITGTGYTF
TRBJ2-3	TRBV6-1	NA	TRBD1	TGTGCCAGCGGACGACAGGGGGGACATGTCACAGATACGCAGTATTTT	CASGRQGGHVTDTQYF
TRBJ1-1	TRBV29-1	NA	NA	TGCAGCGGGAAAGGGGGGAAGAACACTGAAGCTTTCTTT	CSGKGGKNTEAFF
TRBJ2-1	TRBV6-1	few	TRBD2	TGTGCCAGCAGCCGCGACCCCGGGACTAGCGAGTTCTTC	CASSRDPGTSEFF
TRBJ2-7	TRBV12-3/TRBV12-4	many	NA	TGTGCCAGCAGTCCCCTCGAGGACGAGCAGTACTTC	CASSPLEDEQYF
TRBJ2-7	TRBV11-2	NA	NA	TGTGCCAGCAGCTCCGGGGGATTGGGGCAGTACTTC	CASSSGGLGQYF
TRBJ1-1	TRBV6-2/TRBV6-3	NA	NA	TGTGCCAGCAGTTCCCGAACCCTCCCGGCGAACACTGAAGCTTTCTTT	CASSSRTLPANTEAFF
TRBJ2-6	TRBV7-2	few	NA	TGTGCCAGCAGCTTAATGGACAGACCCTCTGGGGCCAACGTCCTGACTTTC	CASSLMDRPSGANVLTF
TRBJ2-1	TRBV27	NA	NA	TGTGCCAGCAGTCCTCAGACTACCTACAATGAGCAGTTCTTC	CASSPQTTYNEQFF
TRBJ1-1	TRBV15	many	NA	TGTGCCACCAGCAGAGAGATGGGGACGAACACTGAAGCTTTCTTT	CATSREMGTNTEAFF
TRBJ2-7	TRBV9	NA	TRBD2	TGTGCCAGCAGCGTAGTGGCTAGCGGTGGGGAGCAGTACTTC	CASSVVASGGEQYF
TRBJ2-2	TRBV6-2/TRBV6-3	NA	NA	TGTGCCAGCAGTACCGAGGGGTTGGCCGGGGAGCTGTTTTTT	CASSTEGLAGELFF
TRBJ1-4	TRBV12-3/TRBV12-4	many	TRBD1	TGTGCCAGCAGTCCCCTTTTGGGACAGGGTAATGAAAAACTGTTTTTT	CASSPLLGQGNEKLFF
TRBJ2-7	TRBV20-1	NA	NA	TGCAGTGCTAGAGCGGAAGCCCGCTACGAGCAGTACTTC	CSARAEARYEQYF
TRBJ2-1	TRBV24-1	NA	NA	TGTGCCACCAGTGCAGCCCCGTTCAACGTTGATGAGCAGTTCTTC	CATSAAPFNVDEQFF
TRBJ1-1	TRBV20-1	NA	NA	TGCAGTGCTAGAGTAAGGGCAGGGCGCGCTTTCTTT	CSARVRAGRAFF
TRBJ1-1	TRBV9	NA	NA	TGTGCCAGCAGCGTAGTTGGGGCCCCTGAAGCTTTCTTT	CASSVVGAPEAFF
TRBJ1-2	TRBV7-2	few	NA	TGTGCCAGCGGGAGTAGACAGAACTATGGCTACACCTTC	CASGSRQNYGYTF
TRBJ2-1	TRBV5-5	NA	TRBD1	TGTGCCAGCAGCTCGTGGGACAGGGGCAATGAGCAGTTCTTC	CASSSWDRGNEQFF